This T cell receptor beta chain emerged from a study of shared T cell receptors in the human thymus (dated by TCRdb to about 2021). For the study in its entirety: The study examined how the human thymus generates shared, self-reactive T-cell receptor alpha chains.

The trim is 4 bases for V and 0 bases for J, with a gap of 18 bases between the germline ends. The CDR3 measures 17 amino acids from cysteine to phenylalanine. Solely the CDR3 DNA is kept, with 51 bases framed from the first base. From a lookup of the germline V gene, CDR1 and CDR2 are SGDLS and YYNGEE. Library generation was performed with the immunoSEQ multiplex PCR assay. As stored in TCRdb, this immuneACCESS dataset retains in-frame rearrangements with V and J assigned. A fraction of the clones does not appear; measured against another copy, unresolved V genes explain less than half of the discrepancy, and the remainder lacks a known reason. The sample yields more than 550,000 clones; around 85% were counted once. Roughly 0.01% of the sample lies in the top ten. Note on this clone: Its antigen remains unidentified. Per-nucleotide qualities are absent, and no much larger clonotype sits a single base away.

These data also featured in a second study, about human thymus T cells. Drawing on the second study: In Finland, the donors were immunologically healthy infants who were having open corrective cardiac surgery for congenital heart defects. Thymus tissue was obtained as surgical resects removed during corrective cardiac surgery. Biased V and J gene segment usage appeared to be present in both thymic and peripheral blood repertoires. According to the related research, thymic TCR repertoires were highly overlapping among unrelated individuals. The study used about 8 infant thymus samples plus four related peripheral blood samples to characterize TCR alpha and beta repertoires. Donor ages ranging from roughly 6 to 244 days were recorded, and 5 to 7 male and two female infants were included in the cohort. After being mechanically released from the tissue, thymocytes were kept at -70 degrees C in pellets of about 9-34 million cells. A QIAsymphony instrument was used to extract genomic DNA from the frozen cell pellets. Using the immunoSEQ multiplex PCR assay, the TCRB and TCRAD loci were amplified from a standardized quantity of quality-controlled genomic DNA. Amplicons spanned the V(D)J region at a length sufficient to cover the CDR3 and identify V and J genes. Through the commercial immunoSEQ service, the amplicons were sequenced on an Illumina platform. Primer bias and sequencing errors were corrected as previously described, and TCRAD and TCRB definitions were based on the IMGT database. Repertoires were analysed with immunoSEQ Analyzer 3.0 and VDJTools, covering basic statistics, V/J segment usage, diversity estimates, rarefaction and pairwise overlap. Diversity was estimated using the Chao1, ChaoE, Efron-Thisted, Shannon and inverse Simpson indices, and was also estimated on datasets down-sampled to the size of the smallest sample. For repertoire overlap, CDR3 nucleotide sequence, V gene and J gene had to match strictly, and clustering was done by Jaccard-based multidimensional scaling. On average, roughly 740,000 unique TCRB clonotypes were obtained from thymus samples, compared with approximately 80,000 from blood samples.

The sequenced sample was thymocytes. The chain uses TRBV9 and TRBJ2-3; the D gene is perhaps TRBD2, from 7 matching bases. The clonotype comes from a girl in the first two years of life with a congenital heart defect. Donor details come from another sample of the same person, matched by shared clones. The CDR3 protein sequence reads: CASSPRGGGPSTDTQYF. The nucleotides are TGTGCCAGCAGCCCCCGGGGAGGGGGACCTAGCACAGATACGCAGTATTTT.